This T cell receptor (beta chain) was observed in a study of PD-1 blockade in classical Hodgkin lymphoma. The CDR3 has 14 residues. V lost 1 base and J 7 bases, leaving 13 bases between the germline ends. Germline V gene sequence: CDR1 SEHNR, CDR2 FQNEAQ (reference sequence). The patients all showed relapse after autologous stem cell transplantation, while their brentuximab vedotin exposure varied. Only in-frame clones appear in the TCRdb table, and some are missing; sequencing was by immunoSEQ multiplex PCR. Here the sample spans 5,500 to 8,000 clones, 84% being singletons. This clone turned up a few times.

V usage is TRBV7-9 and J usage is TRBJ1-2, with D perhaps TRBD1 (5 bases). The material was peripheral blood mononuclear cells (PBMCs), obtained at baseline. This TCR was sampled from a human donor with classical Hodgkin lymphoma. CDR3: CASSLEGSGSGYTF. Here the CDR3 DNA reads TGTGCCAGCAGCTTAGAAGGTTCAGGGAGTGGCTACACCTTC.